This passage covers 8 T cell receptor beta chains from one sample sequenced in a study of OX40 agonist ivuxolimab in advanced cancers. Method: immunoSEQ multiplex PCR; TCRdb's copy keeps in-frame clones and lacks some. The table shows roughly 76,000 clones, with around 87% occurring only once. The starting material was CD4+ or CD8+ T cells sorted from blood, obtained in a trial of the OX40 agonist ivuxolimab. The receptors were sampled from an adult with an advanced solid tumor such as melanoma, head and neck, liver or kidney cancer.

The V gene is TRBV19, the J gene TRBJ1-2; 7 positions match TRBD1. CDR3 length equals 14 residues. V shed 4 bases, J shed 3 bases, and the junction held 5 bases outside the gene matches. CDR1 is LNHDA, CDR2 SQIVND, per germline (reference sequence). The CDR3 sequence is CASSTRDRYYGYTF. The CDR3 coding sequence is TGTGCCAGTAGTACCCGGGACAGATACTATGGCTACACCTTC.

This sequence joins TRBV11-1 and TRBJ2-7, with D possibly being TRBD2 (6 bases). CDR1 and CDR2 from the germline V gene are SGHAT and FQDESV (reference sequence). V was clipped by 8 bases and J by 6 bases, with 11 bases between them. This CDR3 has 11 amino acids. The CDR3 sequence is CASSGGGEQYV. The CDR3 DNA follows: TGTGCCAGCTCCGGGGGTGGCGAGCAGTACGTC.

The J gene is TRBJ1-3, the V gene TRBV29-1, with TRBD1 matching 7 bases. This CDR3 spans 14 amino acids. Germline-derived CDR1 and CDR2 are SQVTM and ANQGSEA. Losses at the gene ends were 4 bases for V and 3 bases for J; bases not matched to a gene: 6. CDR3 DNA sequence: TGCAGCGTTGGGAAAAACAGGGGTGGAAACACCATATATTTT. It translates to CSVGKNRGGNTIYF.

The chain is built from TRBV9 and TRBJ2-2; 7 bases match TRBD1. This CDR3 is 15 amino acids long. CDR1 and CDR2 from the germline V gene are SGDLS and YYNGEE. Germline trimming cut 1 base from V and 4 bases from J; bases unmatched to any gene: 4. CDR3 sequence reads: CASSVTGTATGELFF. CDR3 nucleotide sequence: TGTGCCAGCAGCGTAACAGGGACAGCCACCGGGGAGCTGTTTTTT.

V and J are TRBV7-2 and TRBJ2-3; tentative D call: TRBD1 (6 bases). The CDR3 totals 13 residues. Per germline, CDR1 SGHTA and CDR2 FQGNSA. V was cut by 0 bases and J by 6 bases, with 7 bases left in between. In DNA form, the CDR3 reads TGTGCCAGCAGCTTAGCAGGGGGTGATACGCAGTATTTT. Translating it yields CASSLAGGDTQYF.

CDR3: CASSLTEGSPLHF. The CDR3 nucleotides read TGTGCCAGCAGCTTAACGGAGGGGTCACCCCTCCACTTT. This chain connects TRBV11-2 to TRBJ1-6, with D perhaps matching TRBD1 (5 bases). Germline CDR1 and CDR2: SGHAT and FQNNGV. Deletions cut 2 bases from V and 10 bases from J, with 9 bases between. CDR3 size: 13 residues.

J is TRBJ1-2 and V is TRBV6-1; tentative D call: TRBD1 (5 bases). This CDR3 has 15 residues. Germline V lookup: CDR1 MNHNS, CDR2 SASEGT. Trimming pared 8 bases from V and 5 bases from J, leaving 21 bases between. The DNA for the CDR3 is TGTGCCAGCGTTATAGGAGGGACGCACGCGTATGGCTACACCTTC. This codes for CASVIGGTHAYGYTF.

The chain recombines TRBV7-9 with TRBJ1-5; possible D gene TRBD1, 5 bases. The CDR3 runs 14 residues. Trimming stripped 4 bases from V and 2 bases from J, with 9 bases between. Germline loops: CDR1 SEHNR, CDR2 FQNEAQ (reference sequence). Here the CDR3 reads CASSSRGGNQPQHF. DNA for the CDR3: TGTGCCAGCAGCTCCCGGGGGGGCAATCAGCCCCAGCATTTT.